The clone carrying this TCR beta chain was counted only a few times. What it binds is not known. This sample is drawn from a study of blood T cells in healthy people across ages. Study outcomes and limitations: PBMCs left unsorted prevented a conclusive naive versus antigen-experienced comparison.

Alongside a J-beta primer mix, a sample-barcoded 5' primer served in a second PCR lasting roughly 7 to 11 cycles. The template-switch adaptor, which had 12 random nucleotides, put a tag on each cDNA molecule. TCRdb itself ran the 5' RACE reads through MiXCR, one entry per CDR3 protein. Here the sample spans hundreds of thousands of distinct CDR3 sequences, around half being singletons. This CDR3 has 13 residues. The V and J ends lost 5 bases and 2 bases respectively, with 10 bases between them. The V gene's germline CDR1 is MNHEY and CDR2 SVGEGT. The V gene is TRBV6-2 or TRBV6-3, the J gene TRBJ2-7; no firm D call. The sample consisted of blood. The receptor was derived from a man older than 75 in good health. The CDR3 DNA reads TGTGCCAGCAGTCCCTCTTCGGCCTACGAGCAGTACTTC. Its translation: CASSPSSAYEQYF.